Each of the 8 T cell receptor beta chains below was sequenced from the same sample in a study of long-term antiretroviral therapy in people with HIV. Survey-level resolution applied to immunoSEQ assay v3.0. Libraries were prepared by immunoSEQ multiplex PCR; TCRdb keeps only in-frame clonotypes and omits some of them. The sample lists around 40,000 clones; approximately 86% were seen once. The sample was unsorted PBMCs, taken just before starting antiretroviral therapy. These receptors were taken from a woman aged 18-29 years with HIV.

This clone was counted a single time. For the CDR3, the DNA is TGCAGTGCTAGAGATTTTGGCTACACCTTC. Protein product: CSARDFGYTF. The chain employs TRBV20-1 and TRBJ1-2; D call uncertain. Between the trimmed V and J ends, which lost 0 bases and 7 bases, there was a span of 3 bases. Germline assignment: CDR1 DFQATT and CDR2 SNEGSKA (reference sequence). CDR3 length equals 10 residues.

The chain carries TRBV27 and TRBJ2-3; possibly TRBD2 for D (7 bases). CDR1 and CDR2 from the germline V gene are MNHEY and SMNVEV (reference sequence). This CDR3 is built from 16 residues. The V end was cut by 6 bases, the J end by 1 base, with 17 bases between. CDR3 amino acids: CASSRAGGPRTDTQYF. CDR3 sequence (DNA): TGTGCCAGCAGCCGCGCCGGGGGGCCTCGCACAGATACGCAGTATTTT.

The chain joins TRBV27 to TRBJ2-7; 9 bases agree with TRBD2. Germline assignment: CDR1 MNHEY and CDR2 SMNVEV (reference sequence). The CDR3 length is 15 residues. Trimming took 5 bases from V and 3 from J; bases not matched to a gene: 8. CDR3 sequence: CASSPSGAPVYEQYF. CDR3 in DNA: TGTGCCAGCAGTCCTAGCGGGGCCCCTGTCTACGAGCAGTACTTC.

J is TRBJ2-7 and V is TRBV7-8, with D uncertain. The CDR3 is made up of 13 amino acids. Between the trimmed V and J ends, which lost 1 base and 3 bases, there was a span of 7 bases. The germline V gene has CDR1 SGHVS and CDR2 FQNEAQ. The CDR3 region has the DNA TGTGCCAGCAGCTTAGTAAATTTCTACGAGCAGTACTTC. Translating gives CASSLVNFYEQYF.

The chain couples TRBV6-1 to TRBJ2-7; D possibly matches TRBD1 or TRBD2 (5 bases each). This CDR3 is 12 amino acids long. From germline, CDR1 is MNHNS and CDR2 SASEGT. The ends were cut back, 6 bases at V and 3 bases at J, with 9 bases in the middle. This CDR3 is CASSQRGYEQYF. The CDR3 coding sequence is TGTGCCAGCAGCCAGAGGGGCTACGAGCAGTACTTC.

The gene calls are TRBV18 and TRBJ2-5; D is undetermined. CDR1 is KGHSH, CDR2 LQKENI, per germline. V dropped 3 bases and J dropped 4 bases, with 15 bases sitting between them. There are 15 residues in the CDR3. The CDR3 is CASSPTTGFPETQYF. CDR3 DNA: TGTGCCAGCTCACCGACGACCGGATTCCCAGAGACCCAGTACTTC.

This clone was detected only once. V usage is TRBV10-1 and J usage is TRBJ2-2; D unresolved. Trimming shortened V by 6 bases and J by 8 bases, and 7 bases separated the two germline ends. The CDR3 length is 11 residues. CDR1 WNHNN and CDR2 SYGVQD come from the germline V gene (reference sequence). The CDR3 nucleotides read TGCGCCAGCAGCAAACGAGGGGAGCTGTTTTTT. It translates to CASSKRGELFF.

This chain links TRBV6-5 with TRBJ1-5, with 9 bases fitting TRBD1. CDR3 length equals 15 residues. The germline V gene has CDR1 MNHEY and CDR2 SVGAGI. V lost 6 bases to trimming and J lost 0 bases; unmatched junction nucleotides: 3. The CDR3 coding sequence is TGTGCCAGCAGGGGACAGGGCCCTAGCAATCAGCCCCAGCATTTT. It specifies CASRGQGPSNQPQHF.